This TCR beta chain was documented in a study of cytomegalovirus exposure and HLA in healthy donors. Turning to the study itself: In a later analysis, the 130 or so validation repertoires were reported to have used the same platform as the approximately 690 first-cohort repertoires. Findings and limits, study-wide: One later analysis, an examination of the 120 or so validation repertoires, found that first-cohort TCR clusters tended to co-occur in them. There were some public TCRs occurring in many donors, but most TCR sequences were rare.

Of note for this clone: Antigen: not known.

The data were produced by immunoSEQ multiplex PCR, yet TCRdb's version contains in-frame clones alone and is incomplete. The sample holds approximately 59,000 clones, 90% to 95% seen once. CDR3 size: 13 residues. Trimming shortened V by 5 bases and J by 4 bases, and 12 bases separated the two germline ends. Per the germline V gene, CDR1 is GTSNPN and CDR2 is SVGIG (reference sequence). The donors formed part of the roughly 120-subject validation cohort, distinct from the approximately 640-subject first cohort. The origin of this receptor is a man between 18 and 35 years old in good health and CMV-seropositive. The sample comprised PBMCs. The V and J genes are TRBV30 and TRBJ1-5; possible D gene TRBD1, 5 bases. The CDR3 region is CAWGNRGNQPQHF. The DNA for the CDR3 is TGTGCCTGGGGTAATAGGGGAAATCAGCCCCAGCATTTT.